This T cell receptor (beta chain) was sequenced during a study of T cells in Graves' hyperthyroidism and ophthalmopathy. The study, taken as a whole, reports: Ophthalmopathy was predicted by the model a median of 6.5 months ahead of onset.

RNA transcripts provided the source from which TCR beta CDR3 regions were amplified. Primed by the HTBI set, a first-round RT-PCR was run on the TCR CDR3. MiXCR was run by TCRdb on the multiplex PCR reads, yielding one entry per CDR3 protein. The table records approximately 700,000 distinct CDR3 sequences, 45% of them present only once. Notes on this clonotype: Antigen specificity is unknown.

CDR1 is SQVTM, CDR2 ANQGSEA, per germline. V trimming: 6 bases; J trimming: 0 bases; junction bases outside the gene matches: 8. This CDR3 region has 15 residues. The gene calls are TRBV29-1 and TRBJ1-2; TRBD1 matches at 9 bases. The sequenced sample consisted of peripheral blood or thyroid tissue (not recorded which). The source of this sequence is an adult man with Graves' disease, either hyperthyroidism or ophthalmopathy (not recorded which). The DNA of the CDR3 is TGCAGCGTCCCGGGACAGGGAGAACCTAACTATGGCTACACCTTC. This gives the protein CSVPGQGEPNYGYTF.